This T cell receptor beta chain was identified during a study of blood T cell repertoires in COVID-19. Study context: Whether acute or convalescent, the COVID-19 samples came from the United States, Italy and Spain.

Method: immunoSEQ multiplex PCR; TCRdb's copy keeps in-frame clones and lacks some. The repertoire has tens of thousands of clones, approximately 90% of them found once; the top ten carry 4.5% to 6%. The J segment lost 5 bases and the V segment lost 12 bases, leaving 8 bases of the junction unmatched. CDR3 size: 13 residues. CDR1 is KGHDR and CDR2 is SFDVKD in the germline V gene. J is TRBJ2-2 and V is TRBV24-1; TRBD2 matches at 7 bases. Specimen: peripheral blood. The source of this sequence is an elderly woman with active COVID-19. Here the CDR3 reads CAVRSAGTGELFF. The CDR3 nucleotides read TGTGCCGTCCGGTCAGCGGGGACCGGGGAGCTGTTTTTT.